The source of this TCR beta chain is a study of cytomegalovirus exposure and HLA in healthy donors. The PCR employed 60 Vbeta primers together with 13 Jbeta primers. Measured with immunoSEQ multiplex PCR; TCRdb has only the in-frame clones, and not every one. The sample includes 130,000 or so clones, around 8.5% seen only once; the top ten take approximately 5%. Only a few counts were recorded for this clone. The CDR3 is 16 residues long. Germline CDR1 and CDR2: SGHTA and FQGNSA. Trimming cost V 0 bases and J 1 base; bases outside gene matches: 3. Sequenced sample: PBMCs. V gene TRBV7-2 combines with J gene TRBJ2-4; 7 bases map to TRBD2. This clonotype was obtained from a man aged 35 to 55 in good health and CMV-seronegative. The CDR3 region is CASSLAGREAKNIQYF. CDR3 DNA: TGTGCCAGCAGCTTAGCGGGGAGGGAGGCCAAAAACATTCAGTACTTC.